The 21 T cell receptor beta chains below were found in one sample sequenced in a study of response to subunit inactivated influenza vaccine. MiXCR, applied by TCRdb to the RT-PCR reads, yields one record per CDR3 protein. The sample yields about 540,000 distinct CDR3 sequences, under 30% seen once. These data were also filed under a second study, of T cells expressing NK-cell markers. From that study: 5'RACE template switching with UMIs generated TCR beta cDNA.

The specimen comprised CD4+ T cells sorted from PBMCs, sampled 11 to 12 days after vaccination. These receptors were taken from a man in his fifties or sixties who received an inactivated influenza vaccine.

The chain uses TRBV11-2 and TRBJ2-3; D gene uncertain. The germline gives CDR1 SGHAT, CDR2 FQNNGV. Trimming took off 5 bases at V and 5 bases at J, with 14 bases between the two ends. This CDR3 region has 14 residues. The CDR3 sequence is CASSRAPSQDTQYF. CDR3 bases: TGTGCCAGCAGCCGCGCCCCGAGTCAAGATACGCAGTATTTT.

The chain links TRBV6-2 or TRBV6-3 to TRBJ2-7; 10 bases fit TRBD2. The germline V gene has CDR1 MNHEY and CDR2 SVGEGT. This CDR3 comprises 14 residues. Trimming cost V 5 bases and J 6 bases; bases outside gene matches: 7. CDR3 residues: CASSPSGSPPEQYF. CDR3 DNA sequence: TGTGCCAGCAGTCCTAGCGGGAGCCCTCCCGAGCAGTACTTC.

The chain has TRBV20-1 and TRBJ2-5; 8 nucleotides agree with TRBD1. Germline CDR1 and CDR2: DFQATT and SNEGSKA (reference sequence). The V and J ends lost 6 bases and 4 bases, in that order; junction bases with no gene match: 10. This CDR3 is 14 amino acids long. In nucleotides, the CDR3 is TGCAGTGCATCCGGACAGGGATTGGGAGAGACCCAGTACTTC. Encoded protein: CSASGQGLGETQYF.

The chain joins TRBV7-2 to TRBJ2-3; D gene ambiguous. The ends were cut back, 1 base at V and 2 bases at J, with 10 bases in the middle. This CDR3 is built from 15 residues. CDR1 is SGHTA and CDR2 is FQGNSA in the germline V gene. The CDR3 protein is CASSLGAVPTDTQYF. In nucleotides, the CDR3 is TGTGCCAGCAGCTTAGGGGCCGTTCCCACAGATACGCAGTATTTT.

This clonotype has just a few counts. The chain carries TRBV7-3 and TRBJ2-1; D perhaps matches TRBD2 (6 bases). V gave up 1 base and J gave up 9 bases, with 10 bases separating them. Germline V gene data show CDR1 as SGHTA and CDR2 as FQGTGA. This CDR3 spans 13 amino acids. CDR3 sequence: CASSLKGGVEQFF. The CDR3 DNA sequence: TGTGCCAGCAGCTTAAAAGGAGGGGTTGAGCAGTTCTTC.

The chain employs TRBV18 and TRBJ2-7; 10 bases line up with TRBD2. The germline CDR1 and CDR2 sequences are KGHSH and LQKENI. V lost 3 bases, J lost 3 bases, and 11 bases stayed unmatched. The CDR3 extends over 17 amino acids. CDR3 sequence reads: CASSPLTLAGAYYEQYF. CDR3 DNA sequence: TGTGCCAGCTCACCCCTGACCCTAGCGGGGGCTTACTACGAGCAGTACTTC.

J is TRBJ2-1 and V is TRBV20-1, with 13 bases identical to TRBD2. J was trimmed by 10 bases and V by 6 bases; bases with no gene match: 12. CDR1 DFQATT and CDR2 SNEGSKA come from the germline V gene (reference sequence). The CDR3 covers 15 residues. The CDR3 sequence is CSASEPLAGGREQFF. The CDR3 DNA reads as TGCAGTGCCTCGGAGCCACTAGCGGGGGGGAGGGAGCAGTTCTTC.

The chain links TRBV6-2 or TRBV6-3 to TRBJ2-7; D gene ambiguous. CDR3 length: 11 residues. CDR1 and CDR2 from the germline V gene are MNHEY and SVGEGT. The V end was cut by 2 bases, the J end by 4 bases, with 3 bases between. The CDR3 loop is CASSYTYEQYF. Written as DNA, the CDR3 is TGTGCCAGCAGTTACACTTACGAGCAGTACTTC.

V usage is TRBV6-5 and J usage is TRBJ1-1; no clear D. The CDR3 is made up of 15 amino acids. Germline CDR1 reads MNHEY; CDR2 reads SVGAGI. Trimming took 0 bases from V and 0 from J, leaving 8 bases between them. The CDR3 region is CASSYSAIVNTEAFF. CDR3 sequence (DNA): TGTGCCAGCAGTTACTCCGCGATAGTGAACACTGAAGCTTTCTTT.

The CDR3 spells CASSQGRTVGGYTF. The CDR3 nucleotides are TGTGCCAGCAGCCAAGGTAGAACAGTCGGTGGCTACACCTTC. This chain uses TRBV3-1 with TRBJ1-2, with D unresolved. Looked up from germline, CDR1 is LGHDT and CDR2 is YNNKEL (reference sequence). The CDR3 contains 14 residues. V was clipped by 1 base and J by 7 bases, with 13 bases between them.

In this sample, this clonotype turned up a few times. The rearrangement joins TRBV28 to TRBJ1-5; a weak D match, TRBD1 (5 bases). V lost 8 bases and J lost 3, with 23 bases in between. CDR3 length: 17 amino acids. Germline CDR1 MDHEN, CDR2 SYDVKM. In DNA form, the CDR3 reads TGTGCCAGCCGTACCCGGAGAAGAATGGGGGACAATCAGCCCCAGCATTTT. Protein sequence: CASRTRRRMGDNQPQHF. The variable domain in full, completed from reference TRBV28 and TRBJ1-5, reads DVKVTQSSRYLVKRTGEKVFLECVQDMDHENMFWYRQDPGLGLRLIYFSYDVKMKEKGDIPEGYSVSREKKERFSLILESASTNQTSMYLCASRTRRRMGDNQPQHFGDGTRLSIL.

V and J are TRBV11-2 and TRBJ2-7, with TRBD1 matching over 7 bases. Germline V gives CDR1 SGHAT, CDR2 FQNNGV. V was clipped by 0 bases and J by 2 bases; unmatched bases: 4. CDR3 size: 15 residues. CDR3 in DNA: TGTGCCAGCAGCTTAGAGTTACAGGGGACCTACGAGCAGTACTTC. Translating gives CASSLELQGTYEQYF.

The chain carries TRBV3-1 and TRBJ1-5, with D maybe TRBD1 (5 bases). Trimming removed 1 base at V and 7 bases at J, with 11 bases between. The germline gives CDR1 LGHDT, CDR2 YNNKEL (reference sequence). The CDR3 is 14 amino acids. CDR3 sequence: CASSQAGISQPQHF. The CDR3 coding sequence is TGTGCCAGCAGCCAAGCAGGGATCAGCCAGCCCCAGCATTTT.

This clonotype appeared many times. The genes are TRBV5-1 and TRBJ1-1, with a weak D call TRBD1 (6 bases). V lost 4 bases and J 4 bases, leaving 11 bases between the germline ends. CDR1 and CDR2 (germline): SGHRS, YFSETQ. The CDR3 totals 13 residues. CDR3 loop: CASSPLRGTEAFF. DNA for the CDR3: TGCGCCAGCAGCCCTCTCAGGGGCACTGAAGCTTTCTTT.

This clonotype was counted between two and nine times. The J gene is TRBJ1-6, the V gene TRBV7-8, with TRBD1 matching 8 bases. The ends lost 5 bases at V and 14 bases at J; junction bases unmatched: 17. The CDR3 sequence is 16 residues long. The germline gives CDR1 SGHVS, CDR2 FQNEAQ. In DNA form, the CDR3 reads TGTGCCAGCAGCCGTCCCCGGACAGGGAAGGCATGGGCCCTCCACTTT. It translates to CASSRPRTGKAWALHF.

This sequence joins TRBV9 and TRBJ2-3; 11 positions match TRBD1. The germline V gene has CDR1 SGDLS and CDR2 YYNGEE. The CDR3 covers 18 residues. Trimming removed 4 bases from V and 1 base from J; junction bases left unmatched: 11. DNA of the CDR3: TGTGCCAGCAGCCCCCGGACAGGGGGCGCGTTCGGCACAGATACGCAGTATTTT. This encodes CASSPRTGGAFGTDTQYF.

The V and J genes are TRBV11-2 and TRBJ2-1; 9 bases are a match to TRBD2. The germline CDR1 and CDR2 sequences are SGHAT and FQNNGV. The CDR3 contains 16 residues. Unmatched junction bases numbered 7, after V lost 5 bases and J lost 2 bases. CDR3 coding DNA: TGTGCCAGCAGCACGACTAGCGGATTAGCCTACAATGAGCAGTTCTTC. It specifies CASSTTSGLAYNEQFF.

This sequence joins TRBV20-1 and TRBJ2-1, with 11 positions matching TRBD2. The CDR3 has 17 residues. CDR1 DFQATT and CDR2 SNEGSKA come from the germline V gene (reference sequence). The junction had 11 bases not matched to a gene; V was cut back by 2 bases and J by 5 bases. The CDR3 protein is CSARSLTGTSGNNEQFF. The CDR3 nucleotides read TGCAGTGCTAGATCACTGACCGGGACTAGCGGAAACAATGAGCAGTTCTTC.

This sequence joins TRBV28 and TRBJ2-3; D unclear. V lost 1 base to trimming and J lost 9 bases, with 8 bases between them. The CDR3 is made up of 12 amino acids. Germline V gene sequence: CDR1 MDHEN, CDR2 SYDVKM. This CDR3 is CASSLSGPTQYF. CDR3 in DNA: TGTGCCAGCAGTTTATCAGGCCCGACGCAGTATTTT.

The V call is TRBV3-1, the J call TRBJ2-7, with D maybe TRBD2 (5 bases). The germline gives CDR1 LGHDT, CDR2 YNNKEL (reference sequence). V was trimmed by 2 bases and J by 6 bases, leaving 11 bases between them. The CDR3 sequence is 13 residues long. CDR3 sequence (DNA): TGTGCCAGCAGCCAAACGGAAGAGGGCGAGCAGTACTTC. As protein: CASSQTEEGEQYF.

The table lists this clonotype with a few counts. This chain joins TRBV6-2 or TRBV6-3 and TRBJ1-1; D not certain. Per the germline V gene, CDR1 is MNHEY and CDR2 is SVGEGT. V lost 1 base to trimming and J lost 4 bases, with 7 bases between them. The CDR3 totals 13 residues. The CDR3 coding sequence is TGTGCCAGCAGTTACTATTCGGTCACTGAAGCTTTCTTT. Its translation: CASSYYSVTEAFF.